A single sample gave rise to the 10 T cell receptor beta chains below, sequenced in a study of cytotoxic CD8 clonotypes in ibrutinib-treated CLL. Assay used: immunoSEQ multiplex PCR; TCRdb lists only in-frame clones, some missing. This table holds more than 200,000 clones, roughly 77% found once. This sample comprised PBMCs, obtained after 12 months of ibrutinib treatment. The receptors stem from a human donor with chronic lymphocytic leukemia.

The genes are TRBV30 and TRBJ1-1, with D tentatively TRBD1 (5 bases). CDR1 and CDR2 from the germline V gene are GTSNPN and SVGIG (reference sequence). The CDR3 has 13 residues. Trimming left V 4 bases short and J 8 bases short, with 17 bases between. The CDR3 DNA follows: TGTGCCTGGACCCAAGGGGCCTCCAACGAAGCTTTCTTT. Its protein product is CAWTQGASNEAFF.

The rearrangement joins TRBV4-3 to TRBJ2-5, with 11 bases lining up with TRBD2. CDR1 is LGHNA, CDR2 YSLEER, per germline. This CDR3 has 18 residues. With 0 bases clipped from V and 4 bases from J, the junction kept 10 bases outside the gene matches. In nucleotides, the CDR3 is TGCGCCAGCAGCCAAGATTACCATAGCGGGAGGGCCGGAGAGACCCAGTACTTC. It is translated as CASSQDYHSGRAGETQYF.

This sequence joins TRBV19 and TRBJ2-3, with D unresolved. Germline CDR1 and CDR2: LNHDA and SQIVND (reference sequence). The CDR3 is made up of 15 amino acids. Trimming took off 11 bases at V and 2 bases at J, with 20 bases between the two ends. CDR3 residues: CASRARFGSTDTQYF. The CDR3 DNA reads as TGTGCCTCTCGGGCTAGGTTTGGGTCCACAGATACGCAGTATTTT.

This clone was observed at least ten times. The chain joins TRBV4-1 to TRBJ1-4; TRBD1 matches 9 bases. This CDR3 contains 15 residues. From germline, CDR1 is MGHRA and CDR2 YSYEKL. With 3 bases clipped from V and 4 bases from J, the junction kept 3 bases outside the gene matches. The CDR3 nucleotides are TGCGCCAGCAGCCAGGGACAGGGAGTTAATGAAAAACTGTTTTTT. This codes for CASSQGQGVNEKLFF.

The chain is built from TRBV6-5 and TRBJ2-7; D remains unclear. Deletions cut 7 bases from V and 3 bases from J, with 10 bases between. Germline assignment: CDR1 MNHEY and CDR2 SVGAGI. The CDR3 runs to 12 residues. The CDR3 here is CASTSPYYEQYF. The CDR3, as DNA: TGTGCCAGCACCTCCCCCTACTACGAGCAGTACTTC.

This clone was counted a single time. The V call is TRBV6-5, the J call TRBJ1-2; 7 bases agree with TRBD1. Germline CDR1 is MNHEY and CDR2 is SVGAGI. The CDR3 totals 13 residues. Trimming at V came to 2 bases and at J to 6 bases, leaving 3 bases not matched to a gene. CDR3 residues: CASSYLQGDGYTF. The CDR3 DNA follows: TGTGCCAGCAGTTACCTTCAGGGGGATGGCTACACCTTC.

This clone was counted only a few times. The chain has TRBV12-5 and TRBJ2-7; D might be TRBD1 (6 bases). Trimming stripped 1 base from V and 3 bases from J, with 7 bases between. Germline V gene lookup returns CDR1 LGHNT and CDR2 FRNRAP. The CDR3 is 13 residues long. The CDR3 here is CASGLGGGYEQYF. In DNA, the CDR3 is TGTGCTAGTGGTTTGGGAGGGGGCTACGAGCAGTACTTC.

The V call is TRBV6-5, the J call TRBJ2-1; 8 bases fit TRBD2. Per the germline V gene, CDR1 is MNHEY and CDR2 is SVGAGI. V lost 6 bases and J lost 5; bases outside the gene matches: 6. The CDR3 spans 14 residues. The CDR3 loop is CASRWRGAHNEQFF. The CDR3 nucleotides are TGTGCCAGCAGGTGGCGGGGGGCGCACAATGAGCAGTTCTTC.

The chain links TRBV19 to TRBJ2-4; D remains unclear. From germline, CDR1 is LNHDA and CDR2 SQIVND (reference sequence). V was clipped by 7 bases and J by 6 bases, with 10 bases between them. This CDR3 has 12 amino acids. CDR3 nucleotides: TGTGCCAGTACCTCGGGCCTAAACATTCAGTACTTC. This encodes CASTSGLNIQYF.

This clone turned up a few times. The chain links TRBV6-5 to TRBJ1-2, with TRBD1 matching 12 bases. Germline loops: CDR1 MNHEY, CDR2 SVGAGI. CDR3 length: 15 amino acids. V was pared by 7 bases and J by 6 bases, with 9 bases of the junction left unmatched. CDR3 loop: CASIRSGTGGDGYTF. CDR3 nucleotide sequence: TGTGCCAGCATCAGATCCGGGACAGGGGGCGATGGCTACACCTTC.